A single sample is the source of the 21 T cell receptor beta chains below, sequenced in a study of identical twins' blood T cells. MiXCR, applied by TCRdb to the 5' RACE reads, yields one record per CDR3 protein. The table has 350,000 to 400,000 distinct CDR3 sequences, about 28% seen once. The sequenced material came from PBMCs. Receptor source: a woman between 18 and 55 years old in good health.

The CDR3 reads CAWWTGNSGYTF. CDR3 DNA sequence: TGTGCCTGGTGGACTGGTAATAGTGGCTACACCTTC. The chain recombines TRBV30 with TRBJ1-2, with D hard to call. Germline V gene sequence: CDR1 GTSNPN, CDR2 SVGIG (reference sequence). This CDR3 contains 12 residues. Trimming removed 5 bases from V and 7 bases from J, with 14 bases in between.

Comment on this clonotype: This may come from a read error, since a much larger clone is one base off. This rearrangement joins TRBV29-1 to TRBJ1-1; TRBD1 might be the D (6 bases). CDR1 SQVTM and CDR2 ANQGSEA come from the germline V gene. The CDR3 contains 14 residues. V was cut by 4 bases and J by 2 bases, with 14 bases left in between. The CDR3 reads CSVVAGAPNTEAFF. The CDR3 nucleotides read TGCAGCGTTGTTGCAGGGGCCCCCAACACTGAAGCTTTCTTT.

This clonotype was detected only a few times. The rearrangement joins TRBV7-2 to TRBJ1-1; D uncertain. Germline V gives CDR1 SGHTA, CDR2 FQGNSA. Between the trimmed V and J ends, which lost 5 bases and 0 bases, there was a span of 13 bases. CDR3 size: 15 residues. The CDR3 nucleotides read TGTGCCAGCAGCCGCAGAGGGCTTATGAACACTGAAGCTTTCTTT. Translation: CASSRRGLMNTEAFF. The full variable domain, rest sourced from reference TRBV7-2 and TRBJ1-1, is GAGVSQSPSNKVTEKGKDVELRCDPISGHTALYWYRQSLGQGLEFLIYFQGNSAPDKSGLPSDRFSAERTGGSVSTLTIQRTQQEDSAVYLCASSRRGLMNTEAFFGQGTRLTVV.

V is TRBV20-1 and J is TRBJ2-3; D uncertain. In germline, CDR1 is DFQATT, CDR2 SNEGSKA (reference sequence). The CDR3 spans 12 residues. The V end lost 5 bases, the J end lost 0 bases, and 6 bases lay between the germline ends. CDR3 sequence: CSALISTDTQYF. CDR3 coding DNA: TGCAGTGCTCTTATTAGCACAGATACGCAGTATTTT.

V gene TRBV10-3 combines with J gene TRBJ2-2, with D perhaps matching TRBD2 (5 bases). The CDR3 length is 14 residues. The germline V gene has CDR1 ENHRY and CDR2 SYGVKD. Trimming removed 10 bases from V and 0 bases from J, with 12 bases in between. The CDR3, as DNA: TGTGCCACCCTAGCACGCGCGAACACCGGGGAGCTGTTTTTT. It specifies CATLARANTGELFF.

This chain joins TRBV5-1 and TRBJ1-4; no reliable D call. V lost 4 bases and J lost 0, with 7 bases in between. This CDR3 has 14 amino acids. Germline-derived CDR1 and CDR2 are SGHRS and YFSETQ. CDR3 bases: TGCGCCAGCAGCACCACAGCAACTAATGAAAAACTGTTTTTT. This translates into CASSTTATNEKLFF.

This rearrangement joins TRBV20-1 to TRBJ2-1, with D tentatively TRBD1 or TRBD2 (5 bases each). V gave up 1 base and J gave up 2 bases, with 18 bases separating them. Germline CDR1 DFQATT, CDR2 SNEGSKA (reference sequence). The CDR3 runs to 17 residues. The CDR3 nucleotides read TGCAGTGCTAGAGCCCTCACCGGGGCTGGCACCTACAATGAGCAGTTCTTC. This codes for CSARALTGAGTYNEQFF.

CDR3 coding DNA: TGTGCCAGCAGCTTACTAGGGCCTCAGCCCCAGCATTTT. Encoded protein: CASSLLGPQPQHF. The genes are TRBV7-9 and TRBJ1-5; D call uncertain. There are 13 residues in the CDR3. The V end lost 2 bases, the J end lost 6 bases, and 8 bases lay between the germline ends. In germline, CDR1 is SEHNR, CDR2 FQNEAQ (reference sequence).

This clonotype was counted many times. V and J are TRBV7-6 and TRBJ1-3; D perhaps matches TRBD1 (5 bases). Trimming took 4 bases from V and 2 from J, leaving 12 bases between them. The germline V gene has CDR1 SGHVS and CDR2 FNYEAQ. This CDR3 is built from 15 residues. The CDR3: CASSSTGAAGNTIYF. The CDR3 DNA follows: TGTGCCAGCAGCTCCACAGGCGCCGCTGGAAACACCATATATTTT.

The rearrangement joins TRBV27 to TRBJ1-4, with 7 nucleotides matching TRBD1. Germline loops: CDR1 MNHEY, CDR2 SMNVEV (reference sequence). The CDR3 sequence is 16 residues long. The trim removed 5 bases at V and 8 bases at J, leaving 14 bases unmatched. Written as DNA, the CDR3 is TGTGCCAGCAGTCCCAACTCTCCGGGACAGACGGAAAAACTGTTTTTT. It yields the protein CASSPNSPGQTEKLFF. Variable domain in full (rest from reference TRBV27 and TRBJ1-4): EAQVTQNPRYLITVTGKKLTVTCSQNMNHEYMSWYRQDPGLGLRQIYYSMNVEVTDKGDVPEGYKVSRKEKRNFPLILESPSPNQTSLYFCASSPNSPGQTEKLFFGSGTQLSVL.

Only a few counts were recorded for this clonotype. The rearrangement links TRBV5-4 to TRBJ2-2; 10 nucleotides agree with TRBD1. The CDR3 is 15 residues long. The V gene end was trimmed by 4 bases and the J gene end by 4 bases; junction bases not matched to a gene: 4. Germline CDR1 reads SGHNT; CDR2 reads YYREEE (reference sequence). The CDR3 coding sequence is TGTGCCAGCAGCGCCTGGACAGGGGGCACCGGGGAGCTGTTTTTT. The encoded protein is CASSAWTGGTGELFF.

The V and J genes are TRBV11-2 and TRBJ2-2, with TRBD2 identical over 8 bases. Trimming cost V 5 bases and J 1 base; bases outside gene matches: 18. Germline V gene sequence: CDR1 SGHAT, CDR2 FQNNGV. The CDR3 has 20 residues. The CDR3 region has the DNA TGTGCCAGCAGCCCCTTTCCACTAGCGGAGCGTCGGAAGAACACCGGGGAGCTGTTTTTT. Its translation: CASSPFPLAERRKNTGELFF.

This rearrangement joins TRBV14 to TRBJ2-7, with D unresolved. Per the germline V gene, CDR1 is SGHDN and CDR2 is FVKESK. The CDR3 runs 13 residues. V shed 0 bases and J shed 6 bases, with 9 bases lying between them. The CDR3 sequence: CASSQEISIEQYF. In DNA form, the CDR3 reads TGTGCCAGCAGCCAAGAAATTAGTATCGAGCAGTACTTC. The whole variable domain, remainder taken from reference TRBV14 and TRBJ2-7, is EAGVTQFPSHSVIEKGQTVTLRCDPISGHDNLYWYRRVMGKEIKFLLHFVKESKQDESGMPNNRFLAERTGGTYSTLKVQPAELEDSGVYFCASSQEISIEQYFGPGTRLTVT.

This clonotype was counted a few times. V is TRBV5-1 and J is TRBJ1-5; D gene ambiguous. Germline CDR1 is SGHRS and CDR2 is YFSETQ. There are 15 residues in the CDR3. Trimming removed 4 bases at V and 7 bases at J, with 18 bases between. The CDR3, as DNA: TGCGCCAGCAGCCAGGAAGGGCAGGTAGAACAGCCCCAGCATTTT. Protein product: CASSQEGQVEQPQHF.

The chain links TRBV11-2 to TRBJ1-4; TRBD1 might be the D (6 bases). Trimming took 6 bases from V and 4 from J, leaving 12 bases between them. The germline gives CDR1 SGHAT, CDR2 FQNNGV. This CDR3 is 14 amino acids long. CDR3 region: CASRSGVRNEKLFF. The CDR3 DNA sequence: TGTGCCAGCAGGTCAGGGGTGCGTAATGAAAAACTGTTTTTT.

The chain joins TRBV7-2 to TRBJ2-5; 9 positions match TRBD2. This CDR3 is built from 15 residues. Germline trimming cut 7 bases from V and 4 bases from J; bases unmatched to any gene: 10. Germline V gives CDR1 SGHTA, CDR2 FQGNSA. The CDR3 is CASNSLAGFAETQYF. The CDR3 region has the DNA TGTGCCAGCAACTCTCTAGCGGGGTTCGCAGAGACCCAGTACTTC.

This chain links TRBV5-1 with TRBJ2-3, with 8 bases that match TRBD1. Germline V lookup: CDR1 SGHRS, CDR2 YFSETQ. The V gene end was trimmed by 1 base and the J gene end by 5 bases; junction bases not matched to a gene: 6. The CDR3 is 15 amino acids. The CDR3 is CASSLIRGRVDTQYF. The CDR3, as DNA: TGCGCCAGCAGCTTGATCAGGGGGCGCGTAGATACGCAGTATTTT. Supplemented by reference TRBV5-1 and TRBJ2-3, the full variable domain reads KAGVTQTPRYLIKTRGQQVTLSCSPISGHRSVSWYQQTPGQGLQFLFEYFSETQRNKGNFPGRFSGRQFSNSRSEMNVSTLELGDSALYLCASSLIRGRVDTQYFGPGTRLTVL.

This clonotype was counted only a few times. CDR3 coding DNA: TGTGCCAGCAGCTTAACGGGGGGCTGGACTGAAGCTTTCTTT. This encodes CASSLTGGWTEAFF. The J gene is TRBJ1-1, the V gene TRBV7-3; D perhaps matches TRBD1 (6 bases). The CDR3 is 14 amino acids. V lost 0 bases to trimming and J lost 5 bases, with 10 bases between them. Germline values: CDR1 SGHTA, CDR2 FQGTGA.

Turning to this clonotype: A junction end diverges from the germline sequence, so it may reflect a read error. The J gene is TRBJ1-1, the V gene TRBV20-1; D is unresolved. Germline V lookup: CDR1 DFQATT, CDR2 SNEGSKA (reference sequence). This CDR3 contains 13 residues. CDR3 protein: CSPGGFSNTEASF. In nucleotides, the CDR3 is TGCAGTCCCGGTGGTTTCTCGAACACTGAAGCTTCCTTT.

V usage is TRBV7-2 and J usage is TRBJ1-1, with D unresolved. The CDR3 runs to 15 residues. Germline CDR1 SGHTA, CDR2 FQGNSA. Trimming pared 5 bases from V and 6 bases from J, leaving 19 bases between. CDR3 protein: CASSQTWATSPEAFF. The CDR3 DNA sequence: TGTGCCAGCAGCCAGACGTGGGCCACGAGCCCTGAAGCTTTCTTT.

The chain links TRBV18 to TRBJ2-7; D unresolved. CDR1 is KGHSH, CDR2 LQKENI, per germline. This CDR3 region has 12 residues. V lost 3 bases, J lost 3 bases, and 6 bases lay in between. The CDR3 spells CASSPVDYEQYF. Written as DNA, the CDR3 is TGTGCCAGCTCACCTGTAGACTACGAGCAGTACTTC.